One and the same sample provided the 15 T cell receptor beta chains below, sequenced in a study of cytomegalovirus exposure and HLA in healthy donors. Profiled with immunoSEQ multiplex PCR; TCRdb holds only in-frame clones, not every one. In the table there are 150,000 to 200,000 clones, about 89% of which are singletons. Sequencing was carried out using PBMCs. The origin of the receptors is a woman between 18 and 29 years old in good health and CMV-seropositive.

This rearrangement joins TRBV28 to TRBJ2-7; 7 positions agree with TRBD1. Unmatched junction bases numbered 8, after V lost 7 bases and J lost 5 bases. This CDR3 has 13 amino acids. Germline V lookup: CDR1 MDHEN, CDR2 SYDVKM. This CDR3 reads CASTPGQSNEQYF. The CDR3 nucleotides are TGTGCCAGCACCCCGGGACAGAGCAACGAGCAGTACTTC.

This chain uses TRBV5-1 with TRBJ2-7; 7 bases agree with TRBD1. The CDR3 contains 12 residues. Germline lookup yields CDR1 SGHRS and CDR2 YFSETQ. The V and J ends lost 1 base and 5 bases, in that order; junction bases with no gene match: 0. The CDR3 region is CASSLQGDEQYF. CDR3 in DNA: TGCGCCAGCAGCTTGCAGGGGGACGAGCAGTACTTC.

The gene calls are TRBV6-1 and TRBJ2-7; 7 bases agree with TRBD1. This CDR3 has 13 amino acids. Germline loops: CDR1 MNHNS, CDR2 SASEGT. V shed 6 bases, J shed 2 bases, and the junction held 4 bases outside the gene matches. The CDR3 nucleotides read TGTGCCAGCAGGCCGGGACAGACCTACGAGCAGTACTTC. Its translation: CASRPGQTYEQYF.

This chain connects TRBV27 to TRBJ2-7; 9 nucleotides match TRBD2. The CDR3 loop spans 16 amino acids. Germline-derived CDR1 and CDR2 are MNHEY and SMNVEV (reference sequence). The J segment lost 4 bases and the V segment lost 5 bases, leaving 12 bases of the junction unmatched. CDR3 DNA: TGTGCCAGCAGTCAAGGGACTCGCGGGAGGGAATACGAGCAGTACTTC. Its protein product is CASSQGTRGREYEQYF.

Written as DNA, the CDR3 is TGTGCCAGCAGCCAGCCTCACCTCGGACTAGCGGGATGGGATACGCAGTATTTT. This codes for CASSQPHLGLAGWDTQYF. The rearrangement uses TRBV14 and TRBJ2-3, with TRBD2 matching 12 bases. The J segment lost 6 bases and the V segment lost 3 bases, leaving 13 bases of the junction unmatched. Germline V gives CDR1 SGHDN, CDR2 FVKESK. The CDR3 has 18 residues.

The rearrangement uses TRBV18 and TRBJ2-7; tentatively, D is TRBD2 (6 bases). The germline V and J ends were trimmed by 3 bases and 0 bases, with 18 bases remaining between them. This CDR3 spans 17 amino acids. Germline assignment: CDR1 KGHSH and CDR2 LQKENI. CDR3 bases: TGTGCCAGCTCACCTCTTGGAGGGAGTAGCGGCTCCTACGAGCAGTACTTC. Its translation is CASSPLGGSSGSYEQYF.

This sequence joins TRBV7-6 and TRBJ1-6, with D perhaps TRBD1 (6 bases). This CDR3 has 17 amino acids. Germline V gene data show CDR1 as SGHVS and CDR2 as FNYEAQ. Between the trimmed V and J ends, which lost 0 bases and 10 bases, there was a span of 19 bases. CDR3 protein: CASSLARGGRIGSPLHF. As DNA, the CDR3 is TGTGCCAGCAGCTTAGCTCGGGGGGGCAGGATAGGATCACCCCTCCACTTT.

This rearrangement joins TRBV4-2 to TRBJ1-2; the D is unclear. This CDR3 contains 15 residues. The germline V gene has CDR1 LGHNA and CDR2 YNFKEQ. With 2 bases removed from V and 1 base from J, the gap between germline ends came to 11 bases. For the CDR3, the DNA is TGTGCCAGCAGCCAATTCCCCACAGATAACTATGGCTACACCTTC. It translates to CASSQFPTDNYGYTF.

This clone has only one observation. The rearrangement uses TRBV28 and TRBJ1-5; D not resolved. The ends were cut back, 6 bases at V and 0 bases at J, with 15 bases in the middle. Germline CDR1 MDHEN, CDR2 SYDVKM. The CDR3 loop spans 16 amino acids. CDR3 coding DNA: TGTGCCAGCAGCCTCGGGTCCGAATATAGCAATCAGCCCCAGCATTTT. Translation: CASSLGSEYSNQPQHF.

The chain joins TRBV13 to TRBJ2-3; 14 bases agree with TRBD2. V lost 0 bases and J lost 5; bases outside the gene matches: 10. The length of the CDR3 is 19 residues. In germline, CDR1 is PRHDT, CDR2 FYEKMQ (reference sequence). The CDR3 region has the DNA TGTGCCAGCAGCTTAGGCCGACTAGCGGGAGGGCCCTCGGTAGATACGCAGTATTTT. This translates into CASSLGRLAGGPSVDTQYF.

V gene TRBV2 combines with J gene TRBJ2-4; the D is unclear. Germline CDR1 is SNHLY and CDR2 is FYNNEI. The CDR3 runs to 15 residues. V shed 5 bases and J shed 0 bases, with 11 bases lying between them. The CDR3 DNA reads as TGTGCCAGCAGTACAGAGAACTTAGCCAAAAACATTCAGTACTTC. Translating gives CASSTENLAKNIQYF.

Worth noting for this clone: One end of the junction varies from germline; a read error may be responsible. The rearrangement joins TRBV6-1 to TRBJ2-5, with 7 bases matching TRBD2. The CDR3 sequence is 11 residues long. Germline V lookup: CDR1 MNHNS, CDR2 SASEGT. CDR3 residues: CASSEMRERDF. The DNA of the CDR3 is TGTGCCAGCAGTGAAATGCGGGAGAGGGACTTC.

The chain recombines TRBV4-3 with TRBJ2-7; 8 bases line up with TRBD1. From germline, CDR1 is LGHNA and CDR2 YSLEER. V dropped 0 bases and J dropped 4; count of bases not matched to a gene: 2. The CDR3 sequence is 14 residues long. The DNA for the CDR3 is TGCGCCAGCAGCCAAGACAGGGGGCCGTACGAGCAGTACTTC. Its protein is CASSQDRGPYEQYF.

CDR3 in DNA: TGTGCCAGCAGCTTAGTTGGAGGGAGGGACCATCAGCCCCAGCATTTT. Residues: CASSLVGGRDHQPQHF. This chain uses TRBV7-8 with TRBJ1-5; tentatively, D is TRBD1 (5 bases). The CDR3 is 16 amino acids. The ends were cut back, 1 base at V and 5 bases at J, with 15 bases in the middle. CDR1 and CDR2 (germline): SGHVS, FQNEAQ.

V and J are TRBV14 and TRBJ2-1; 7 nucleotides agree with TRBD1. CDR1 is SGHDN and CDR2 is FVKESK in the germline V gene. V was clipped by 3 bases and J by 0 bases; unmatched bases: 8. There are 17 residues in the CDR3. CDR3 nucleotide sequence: TGTGCCAGCAGCCACATGACAGGGTGGAACTCCTACAATGAGCAGTTCTTC. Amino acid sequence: CASSHMTGWNSYNEQFF.